These 17 T cell receptor beta chains were all obtained from the same sample, sequenced in a study of graft-versus-host responses after intestinal transplantation. TCRdb keeps only in-frame clones here, not all; method: immunoSEQ multiplex PCR. The data show 13,000 to 15,000 clones, with over 30% seen just once and more than 1% held by the top ten. The specimen comprised alloreactive CD4+ T cells from a mixed lymphocyte reaction culture, sampled before intestinal transplant. The subset is: CFSE-low proliferating T cells sorted from roughly six-day pre-transplant mixed lymphocyte reaction (GvH or HvG direction). The receptors were sampled from a human patient who received an intestinal transplant.

The genes are TRBV5-8 and TRBJ1-1; D gene unclear. The CDR3 runs to 14 residues. Trimming removed 0 bases at V and 11 bases at J, with 17 bases between. Germline CDR1 SGHTS, CDR2 YDEGEE. As DNA, the CDR3 is TGTGCCAGCAGCTTGGTCGGAGACGGCGTAAGTGCTTTCTTT. It encodes CASSLVGDGVSAFF. The entire variable domain, with the rest obtained from reference TRBV5-8 and TRBJ1-1, is as follows: EAGVTQSPTHLIKTRGQQATLRCSPISGHTSVYWYQQALGLGLQFLLWYDEGEERNRGNFPPRFSGRQFPNYSSELNVNALELEDSALYLCASSLVGDGVSAFFGQGTRLTVV.

This chain uses TRBV5-1 with TRBJ2-2, with D maybe TRBD1 (6 bases). Germline-derived CDR1 and CDR2 are SGHRS and YFSETQ. Trimming shortened V by 4 bases and J by 7 bases, and 11 bases separated the two germline ends. This CDR3 is built from 13 residues. Here the CDR3 reads CASSTQGYGELFF. CDR3 in DNA: TGCGCCAGCAGCACACAGGGATACGGGGAGCTGTTTTTT.

The chain uses TRBV7-2 and TRBJ1-2; 8 bases align to TRBD1. V dropped 4 bases and J dropped 2; count of bases not matched to a gene: 15. The CDR3 covers 18 residues. Germline V lookup: CDR1 SGHTA, CDR2 FQGNSA. CDR3 amino acids: CASSSSLGQGGVNYGYTF. The CDR3 nucleotides read TGTGCCAGCAGCTCCTCTCTAGGACAGGGAGGGGTAAACTATGGCTACACCTTC.

V gene TRBV7-9 combines with J gene TRBJ1-5; a weak D match, TRBD1 (6 bases). Per the germline V gene, CDR1 is SEHNR and CDR2 is FQNEAQ (reference sequence). The CDR3 covers 15 residues. Trimming stripped 5 bases from V and 1 base from J, with 12 bases between. This CDR3 reads CASSLQGPSNQPQHF. The CDR3 DNA follows: TGTGCCAGCAGCCTACAGGGTCCAAGCAATCAGCCCCAGCATTTT.

V gene TRBV19 combines with J gene TRBJ1-5; 10 bases agree with TRBD1. V was pared by 10 bases and J by 6 bases, with 6 bases of the junction left unmatched. Germline assignment: CDR1 LNHDA and CDR2 SQIVND (reference sequence). The CDR3 has 13 amino acids. In nucleotides, the CDR3 is TGTGCCACCAGGGACAGGGGAGGTCAGCCCCAGCATTTT. Its protein is CATRDRGGQPQHF. The complete variable domain, with remaining parts taken from reference TRBV19 and TRBJ1-5, reads DGGITQSPKYLFRKEGQNVTLSCEQNLNHDAMYWYRQDPGQGLRLIYYSQIVNDFQKGDIAEGYSVSREKKESFPLTVTSAQKNPTAFYLCATRDRGGQPQHFGDGTRLSIL.

The rearrangement joins TRBV7-2 to TRBJ2-7; 10 bases map to TRBD2. The V gene end was trimmed by 5 bases and the J gene end by 0 bases; junction bases not matched to a gene: 7. Germline assignment: CDR1 SGHTA and CDR2 FQGNSA. The CDR3 spans 16 residues. The CDR3 is CASSKNSGGPSYEQYF. Here the CDR3 DNA reads TGTGCCAGCAGCAAAAATAGCGGGGGGCCCTCCTACGAGCAGTACTTC.

The table lists this clone with a few counts. V and J are TRBV7-9 and TRBJ2-3; 9 bases are shared with TRBD2. The CDR3 spans 18 residues. V lost 4 bases, J lost 0 bases, and 11 bases stayed unmatched. Germline values: CDR1 SEHNR, CDR2 FQNEAQ (reference sequence). The CDR3 loop is CASSSPAGGTFSTDTQYF. The DNA for the CDR3 is TGTGCCAGCAGCTCCCCTGCGGGGGGGACGTTTAGCACAGATACGCAGTATTTT.

The chain couples TRBV10-3 to TRBJ2-7, with 9 bases lining up with TRBD1. The CDR3 sequence is 15 residues long. Unmatched junction bases numbered 8, after V lost 4 bases and J lost 4 bases. Germline V lookup: CDR1 ENHRY, CDR2 SYGVKD. In nucleotides, the CDR3 is TGTGCCATCAGTGGAGGGGGACAGGGCGCATACGAGCAGTACTTC. It specifies CAISGGGQGAYEQYF.

The chain employs TRBV18 and TRBJ1-2; TRBD1 aligns across 7 bases. J was trimmed by 3 bases and V by 6 bases; bases with no gene match: 13. CDR1 is KGHSH, CDR2 LQKENI, per germline. The CDR3 is made up of 16 amino acids. As DNA, the CDR3 is TGTGCCAGCTCGCCGCTCTTACAGGGGAATGACTATGGCTACACCTTC. This gives the protein CASSPLLQGNDYGYTF.

V gene TRBV5-1 combines with J gene TRBJ2-1, with TRBD2 matching 7 bases. Germline CDR1 is SGHRS and CDR2 is YFSETQ. V shed 4 bases and J 7 bases; nucleotides not matched to a gene: 14. The CDR3 contains 16 residues. The CDR3 region is CASSDGLEKIRNEQFF. Here the CDR3 DNA reads TGCGCCAGCAGCGACGGACTAGAGAAAATTCGAAATGAGCAGTTCTTC.

Within the sample, this clone is medium-sized. The V and J genes are TRBV7-2 and TRBJ2-7, with 9 bases identical to TRBD2. V was pared by 0 bases and J by 5 bases, with 8 bases of the junction left unmatched. Germline CDR1 SGHTA, CDR2 FQGNSA. The CDR3 is 16 amino acids. The CDR3 nucleotides are TGTGCCAGCAGCTTAGCACCGGGACTAGCATCCAACGAGCAGTACTTC. Translated, it gives CASSLAPGLASNEQYF. The entire variable domain, with the rest obtained from reference TRBV7-2 and TRBJ2-7, is as follows: GAGVSQSPSNKVTEKGKDVELRCDPISGHTALYWYRQSLGQGLEFLIYFQGNSAPDKSGLPSDRFSAERTGGSVSTLTIQRTQQEDSAVYLCASSLAPGLASNEQYFGPGTRLTVT.

V usage is TRBV7-8 and J usage is TRBJ1-5; TRBD1 is a possible D gene (5 bases). The germline CDR1 and CDR2 sequences are SGHVS and FQNEAQ. Between the trimmed V and J ends, which lost 1 base and 0 bases, there was a span of 10 bases. This CDR3 region has 16 residues. CDR3 amino acids: CASSLGGQYSNQPQHF. In nucleotides, the CDR3 is TGTGCCAGCAGCTTAGGAGGACAATATAGCAATCAGCCCCAGCATTTT.

This chain connects TRBV2 to TRBJ2-1, with D tentatively TRBD1 (9 bases). The length of the CDR3 is 16 residues. Trimming left V 10 bases short and J 7 bases short, with 26 bases between. Looked up from germline, CDR1 is SNHLY and CDR2 is FYNNEI. Written as DNA, the CDR3 is TGTGCCAACGAGCGGGGGACCGGGACAGGGTTTAATGAGCAGTTCTTC. The encoded protein is CANERGTGTGFNEQFF.

The chain has TRBV7-2 and TRBJ2-3; maybe TRBD2 (5 bases). The CDR3 loop spans 11 amino acids. V was trimmed by 6 bases and J by 6 bases, leaving 7 bases between them. From germline, CDR1 is SGHTA and CDR2 FQGNSA. The CDR3 nucleotides are TGTGCCAGCAGGGGCGGGGATACGCAGTATTTT. This gives the protein CASRGGDTQYF.

This clone was observed a few times. The rearrangement links TRBV5-6 to TRBJ2-3; 7 positions match TRBD1. CDR3 size: 14 residues. V gave up 1 base and J gave up 3 bases; unmatched junction bases: 2. The germline CDR1 and CDR2 sequences are SGHDT and YYEEEE. This CDR3 is CASSLTGETDTQYF. CDR3 nucleotides: TGTGCCAGCAGCTTGACAGGGGAAACAGATACGCAGTATTTT. Full variable domain (missing parts from reference TRBV5-6 and TRBJ2-3): DAGVTQSPTHLIKTRGQQVTLRCSPKSGHDTVSWYQQALGQGPQFIFQYYEEEERQRGNFPDRFSGHQFPNYSSELNVNALLLGDSALYLCASSLTGETDTQYFGPGTRLTVL.

The chain joins TRBV7-8 to TRBJ2-1; D uncertain. There are 14 residues in the CDR3. Per the germline V gene, CDR1 is SGHVS and CDR2 is FQNEAQ. V shed 0 bases and J shed 6 bases, with 9 bases lying between them. Written as DNA, the CDR3 is TGTGCCAGCAGCTTAGCGAGGCTACTCAATGAGCAGTTCTTC. Its protein product is CASSLARLLNEQFF.

This clone has a handful of counts. The rearrangement uses TRBV10-3 and TRBJ2-2; 9 nucleotides line up with TRBD1. The germline V gene encodes CDR1 ENHRY and CDR2 SYGVKD. V dropped 7 bases and J dropped 2; count of bases not matched to a gene: 5. The CDR3 spans 15 residues. DNA for the CDR3: TGTGCCATCAAACCGGGACAGGGAAACACCGGGGAGCTGTTTTTT. Translating it yields CAIKPGQGNTGELFF.